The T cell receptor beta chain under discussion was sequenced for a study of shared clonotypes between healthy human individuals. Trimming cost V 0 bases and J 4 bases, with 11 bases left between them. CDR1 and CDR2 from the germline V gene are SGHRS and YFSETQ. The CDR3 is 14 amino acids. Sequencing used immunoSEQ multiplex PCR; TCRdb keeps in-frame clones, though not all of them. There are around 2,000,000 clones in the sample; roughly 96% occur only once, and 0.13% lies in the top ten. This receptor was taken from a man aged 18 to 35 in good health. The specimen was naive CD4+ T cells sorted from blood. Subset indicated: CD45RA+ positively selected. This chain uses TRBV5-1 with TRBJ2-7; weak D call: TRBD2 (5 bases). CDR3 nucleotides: TGCGCCAGCAGCTTGGGGGATGGCGGGTACGAGCAGTACTTC. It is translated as CASSLGDGGYEQYF.